This T cell receptor beta chain was recorded in a study of human T cells and chemical hapten exposure (dated by TCRdb to the early 2020s). About the study as a whole: For sensitization, 2% DPC in acetone was applied to a 2 cm by 2 cm area of upper inner arm skin. Weekly therapeutic DPC doses were additionally applied to the scalp of patients throughout the roughly 25-week study period. Patch testing on the upper back used Finn chambers containing 0.01% DPC, with scoring done after 6 days according to International Contact Dermatitis Research Group standards. The patient cohort, mostly female, included alopecia areata with under or over 50% scalp involvement, alopecia totalis and alopecia universalis. The libraries were sequenced as a pool, and the TCR yield per sample differed mostly because of small variations in library volumes within the pool. Peripheral blood TCR repertoire changes were tracked in vivo in alopecia patients during primary and secondary sensitization to the hapten diphenylcyclopropenone (DPC). Blood samples were taken from patients before sensitization (week 0) and then at 2, 6 and about 24 weeks after DPC sensitization. Some 29 alopecia patients provided blood for TCR sequencing at one to four time points (pre-sensitization, 2, 6 and 24 weeks).

Libraries were prepared through RACE. Sequencing used a NextSeq 500. During library preparation, unique molecular identifiers were attached to individual cDNA molecules so that TCRs could be counted in a quantitative, reproducible way. Both TCR alpha and TCR beta chains were sequenced from each blood RNA sample. As for the authors' bioinformatics: Samples had a median of 95,638 TCRs, with a range from roughly 23,224 to 750,000. The Decombinator software suite was used to annotate V, J and CDR3 in the TCR reads. For PS versus PT1 abundance plots, all samples were subsampled to the same number of TCRs (28,000). TCRs were defined as expanded if absent before sensitization and observed at least eight times at the 2-week time point. The public sequencing data were trimmed at Q25 with fastp and processed into clonotypes with MiXCR by TCRdb, which kept only in-frame beta chains. Under each unique CDR3 protein, matching rows form one entry showing the most common genes and DNA. TCRdb assigned the V and J calls; the authors' analysis was not used. Counted in this sample were 95,000 to 150,000 distinct CDR3 sequences; about 10% of them appeared once. Over 2% of the sample lies in the top ten.

The sample's time point label is to be understood as: patch test 3, about 24 weeks after DPC sensitization. Read against the paper, the sample's treatment or condition label means: therapeutic diphenylcyclopropenone sensitization with weekly scalp DPC. Blood at each patch-test visit was drawn before the patch test was applied. To be eligible, patients had to be aged 18 to 70, diagnosed with alopecia and judged suitable for DPC therapy, while pregnant patients were excluded. Total RNA was extracted from unfractionated whole blood collected in Tempus Blood RNA tubes. Beyond this particular receptor, the publication reports: Patch test score was positively correlated with the number of PT1 expanded TCRs, with significance at thresholds 8, 16 and 32 but not at 4. Because every patient had alopecia, a presumed autoimmune disease, the patients' immune response might differ from that of healthy individuals. Repeated subsampling changed both the strength of the expansion versus patch-test correlation and the threshold at which that correlation became significant. No change with DPC sensitization was found in the number of TCRs above 1 in 1000 frequency, and no evidence of global repertoire structure alterations was found. Compared with pre-sensitization or healthy control sets, expanded TCRs formed significantly more large CDR3 similarity clusters, which is consistent with antigen-driven responses.

This clonotype was observed a few times. The antigen it binds to is not known. Base qualities are missing; no much larger clone stands one base away. According to the germline V gene, CDR1 reads MNHNS and CDR2 reads SASEGT. Relative to germline, V is missing 8 bases and J is missing 7 bases, with 7 bases of the junction outside any gene match. The CDR3 spans 13 residues, from the cysteine through the phenylalanine. CDR3 DNA only is kept here, 39 bases in frame from base 1. The chain employs TRBV6-1 and TRBJ1-4; TRBD1 lines up with 7 middle nucleotides. This receptor was obtained from a woman aged 50 to 60 with alopecia areata. Some clones in this sample may be carry-over from other donors' samples. Here the sequenced sample was whole blood, taken in connection with sensitization to the hapten diphenylcyclopropenone (DPC). CDR3 sequence: CASRQGGGEKLFF. The DNA sequence reads TGTGCCAGCCGCCAGGGGGGCGGTGAAAAACTGTTTTTT.